This record concerns one TCR beta chain sequence. This clone appeared once. It lacks a known antigen. No qualities accompany the bases; no much larger clone lies one base away. These data come from a study of long-term antiretroviral therapy in people with HIV (dated by TCRdb to the early 2020s). For the wider study: Collection of the earliest samples took place about a decade ahead of the 2015 WHO recommendation for immediate ART, at a time when ART was typically delayed until CD4 counts fell. This retrospective serial study examined whether starting ART and sustained HIV suppression were associated with changes in the composition and diversity of the TRB repertoire in peripheral blood. A total of roughly 200 cryopreserved PBMC samples were contributed to the cohort by 30 adults with confirmed HIV infection, with samples collected serially over a mean of roughly six years (range 1-12). Eleven of the 30 participants with HIV were female. No cross-contamination during QIAcube processing turned up in test extractions that ran a monoclonal T-cell line alongside more than 30 polyclonal samples.

Inclusion was restricted to participants for whom at least one PBMC sample before ART initiation and at least two post-ART samples were available. Treatment was received in the United States of America by all participants with HIV. Before DNA extraction, cryopreserved samples of about 1-11 million PBMC were thawed and then washed. At the time of the earliest PBMC sample, participants with HIV were aged between about 20 and 60 years. Per participant, PBMC samples came from 1-4 timepoints prior to ART initiation and 2-8 timepoints following ART initiation, for a median of 7 samples. For every participant, serial HIV viral load, CD4+ T-cell count, ART history and demographic data were obtained. A Qiagen kit on a QIAcube was used to extract genomic DNA from unsorted PBMC, with samples processed in batches of 12. Here V drops 6 bases and J drops 4 bases, and the junction holds 11 bases not matched to any gene. The CDR3 runs 16 amino acids, cysteine and phenylalanine included. Only the CDR3 region is kept as DNA, spanning 48 bases read in frame from base 1. The germline V gene encodes CDR1 SGHTA and CDR2 FQGNSA.

Results and caveats for the whole study, not just this receptor: ART initiation was associated with a significant increase in TRB diversity, but diversity stayed significantly below transplant donor controls even after long-term ART. Because cell numbers in pre-ART samples were limited, unsorted PBMC were profiled instead of sorted CD4+ and CD8+ T cells. Limited PBMC availability meant only the TCR beta chain was sequenced, without alpha chain pairing. Inferences about post-ART repertoire changes are limited because no data were available on ART adherence, viral resistance or therapy changes. Expanded TRB clones identified before ART initiation dominated the repertoire at all time points, although this dominance fluctuated and declined in many PLHIV after ART. CDR3 length ranges in HIV repertoires were narrower than in controls, and network structure suggested an antigen-experienced repertoire with only a slight naive shift after ART. Samples dated from the mid-2000s to the late 2010s, and the ART regimens used may be less effective than current ones.

The immunoSEQ hsTCRB v3.0 assay was used at survey level resolution to sequence the TRB variable region. The target sequencing depth for TRB was 40,000-50,000 T-cell genomes per sample. Pooled TRB libraries were sequenced on an Illumina MiSeq with a v3 150-cycle kit. Per the original workflow: Repertoire analysis was performed in R inside a reproducible Nextflow workflow that covered QC, data transformation and analysis. LymphoSeq2, an R package for AIRR-Seq data exploration, was used to implement custom analyses. A few samples that yielded fewer than 5000 total TRB sequences were excluded, so that 188 HIV repertoires were analyzed. Among the 180 to 200 retained HIV repertoires, 59 were collected before ART initiation and some 130 were collected after ART initiation. Repertoires were downsampled to 5000 TRB nucleotide sequences, with summary statistics averaged over 100 downsampling iterations. TRB sequences were retained for analysis only if CDR3 regions of at least seven amino acids were present. A Shannon entropy-derived clonality score and the Gini coefficient were used to measure diversity. In the repertoire networks, any two of the top 5000 CDR3 amino acid sequences were connected whenever the two sequences differed by an edit distance of one. For TRB CDR3 amino acid sequences, antigen specificity groups and MHC restriction were predicted with GLIPH2. CDR3 amino acid sequences were matched against VDJdb and McPAS-TCR to flag known CMV, EBV, HIV or tissue antigen associations. Pre-ART, post-ART and control groups were compared with Wilcoxon signed-rank tests and Holm-Bonferroni correction. TCRdb stores this immuneACCESS table with in-frame sequences only. Part of the clones is absent; in the studies checked, under half of the shortfall reflects unresolved V genes, and no reason is known for the rest. That table gives V, J and clone size, and the DNA gave D and trimming. The sample table contains tens of thousands of clones; only one count was recorded for about 89% of them. The ten largest clones take up 4% to 5.5% of the sample.

The receptor chain draws on TRBV7-2 and TRBJ2-2, with TRBD2 identical over 7 junction bases. The sequences come from unsorted PBMCs, collected 0.1 years before starting antiretroviral therapy. This TCR was recovered from a woman aged 50 to 60 with HIV. Read as DNA, the sequence is TGTGCCAGCAGTTGGGACTATCTTCGGAGCACCGGGGAGCTGTTTTTT. This codes for CASSWDYLRSTGELFF.